The rows below give T cell receptor beta chains drawn from one sample of a study of spatial heterogeneity in lung cancer. TCRdb redid the calling of the 5' RACE reads with MiXCR, one entry per CDR3 protein. The sample consists of roughly 79,000 distinct CDR3 sequences, over 10% of them appearing once. The specimen comprised PBMCs, sampled at surgery. These receptors were taken from a male donor with early-stage non-small cell lung cancer. Each CDR3 is given with its conserved first and last residue.

v_gene	j_gene	CDR3aa
TRBV3-1	TRBJ2-1	CASSFSGNEQFF
TRBV9	TRBJ2-2	CASSVAGGVATGELFF
TRBV24-1	TRBJ2-1	CATSDYSVGVSEQFF
TRBV5-6	TRBJ1-1	CASTLLGTGNTEAFF
TRBV7-3	TRBJ2-1	CASSSDGSSYNEQFF
TRBV27	TRBJ1-2	CASSLAGSYGYTF
TRBV11-2	TRBJ2-3	CASRLNSGSNRDTQYF
TRBV29-1	TRBJ2-2	CSVAQGSTGELFF
TRBV27	TRBJ2-3	CASSDRVTDTQYF
TRBV30	TRBJ1-2	CAWVGGNYGYTF
TRBV27	TRBJ2-7	CASSSIPSYEQYF
TRBV29-1	TRBJ2-2	CSVLNTGELFF
TRBV6-1	TRBJ1-5	CASSELDGGNQPQHF
TRBV7-2	TRBJ1-1	CASSFTAGTEAFF
TRBV29-1	TRBJ1-2	CSVDQGRGYTF
TRBV30	TRBJ2-7	CAWSRDEGLYEQYF
TRBV6-2/TRBV6-3	TRBJ2-7	CASSSPRRGLSYEQYF
TRBV7-9	TRBJ1-2	CASSPPGHYGYTF
TRBV3-1	TRBJ1-1	CASSPASQGRSEAFF
TRBV4-2	TRBJ1-5	CASSQDIEGYNQPQHF
TRBV7-9	TRBJ1-1	CASSPAGAEAFF
TRBV2	TRBJ1-1	CASSVRDTEAFF
TRBV11-3	TRBJ2-1	CASSAQSYNEQFF
TRBV18	TRBJ2-2	CASSRQTDTGELFF
TRBV20-1	TRBJ2-7	CSALDRGASEQYF
TRBV11-2	TRBJ1-1	CASTVGVGGEAFF
TRBV19	TRBJ1-5	CASSIDLGGAGPPQHF
TRBV3-1	TRBJ2-5	CASSHQPGLAVETQYF
TRBV28	TRBJ1-5	CASSFAGGEGKPQHF
TRBV11-2	TRBJ1-1	CASSLGPGASNTEAFF
TRBV29-1	TRBJ2-7	CSGLTDSGEQYF
TRBV11-2	TRBJ1-1	CASSSRGAFF
TRBV7-8	TRBJ2-5	CASGRYQETQYF
TRBV7-9	TRBJ2-4	CASSPRTSEDTKNIQYF
TRBV19	TRBJ2-7	CASSPGRTYEQYF
TRBV6-6	TRBJ2-7	CASSRQGGSYEQYF
TRBV7-9	TRBJ2-3	CASSQVADTQYF
TRBV7-9	TRBJ1-1	CASSHDREEAFF
TRBV11-2	TRBJ2-3	CASSHYRWVAGAADTQYF
TRBV12-3/TRBV12-4	TRBJ2-5	CASAWRGEETQYF
TRBV5-1	TRBJ2-1	CASSVDRVYNEQFF
TRBV2	TRBJ2-7	CASTATGGNYEQYF
TRBV20-1	TRBJ1-1	CSARGTGGATAEAFF
TRBV29-1	TRBJ1-2	CSVPYRQGRSGYTF
TRBV29-1	TRBJ2-7	CSVRGGSSYEQYF